This T cell receptor (beta chain) was identified in a study of regulatory T cells in long-lasting Graves disease (dated by TCRdb to about 2021). As for the study more broadly: Patients with newly diagnosed Graves' disease had been on antithyroid drugs for under 3 months. Persistent Graves' disease patients were compared with newly diagnosed Graves' disease patients by peripheral blood TCR sequencing and RNA sequencing. The study was conducted in China and was registered as a clinical trial. A total of about 33 samples were covered by TCR sequencing, comprising approximately 13 persistent and roughly 20 newly diagnosed Graves' disease patients. The paper's findings and limits, for the study overall: Persistent disease showed preferential use of TRBV28, TRBJ1-2 and TRBJ2-5, whereas newly diagnosed disease favored TRBV20-1 and TRBJ2-1. Because the primary lesion, thyroid tissue, could not be accessed, the study looked at peripheral blood alone. Sequencing and analysis were restricted to the TCR beta chain. More public clonotypes were shared among persistent patients (roughly 3,000) than among newly diagnosed patients (just under 1,000). Compared with newly diagnosed patients, patients with persistent Graves' disease had lower TCR Shannon entropy and fewer highly expanded clones, which suggests clonal expansion. The authors noted that the small sample size was a limitation that may lower accuracy.

V is pared back by 6 bases and J by 4 bases, with 18 bases lying between the germline termini. The germline V gene specifies SQVTM as CDR1 and ANQGSEA as CDR2. CDR3 length: 14 amino acids, cysteine to phenylalanine. The read is trimmed to its CDR3 DNA, 42 bases read in frame from base 1. This specimen's time point label, per the study, means: newly diagnosed GD, antithyroid drugs for less than 3 months. RNA was extracted from PBMCs in TRIzol for both TCR sequencing and RNA sequencing. Graves' disease was diagnosed according to American Thyroid Association guidelines. The patients came from an endocrinology department in Xi'an, China. Each patient gave roughly 10 milliliters of peripheral blood, collected in an EDTA anticoagulant tube. Ficoll Paque Plus density gradient separation was used to isolate PBMCs, and no additional T cell sorting was done. RNA quality was checked with an Agilent 2100 Bioanalyzer and agarose gel, and concentration with a NanoDrop 2000.

Receptor amplification or capture employed multiplex PCR. Sequenced using an Illumina HiSeq 4000. To build TCR beta libraries, CDR3 regions were amplified by Arm-PCR using iRepertoire HTBI primers. Gel purification was performed on PCR products prior to sequencing. Under the source paper's analysis protocol: A total of 62 TRBV and some 15 TRBJ segments were identified across samples and were used for gene usage analysis of CDR3 amino acid clonotypes. Filtered high-quality paired reads were merged into contigs using COPE and FqMerger. BLAST was used to align contigs to IMGT TRBV, TRBD and TRBJ reference genes, with CDR3 defined following IMGT. Any clonotype with a frequency above 0.1% was counted as a highly expanded clone. Repertoire diversity was measured by Shannon entropy, and V-J evenness by the Gini coefficient. Public clonotypes were defined as clonotypes shared by more than one individual. TCRdb reanalyzed the raw reads on its own, using fastp at Q25 for trimming and MiXCR for clone calling, and kept in-frame beta chains. One record per CDR3 amino acid sequence lists the most common genes and DNA. The V and J calls were determined by TCRdb, not by the authors. The sample records about 540,000 distinct CDR3 sequences, about 14% of which are singletons. The ten biggest clones cover 8% to 10% of the sample.

About this clonotype itself: Its recognized antigen is unknown. No per-base quality is available; no much larger clone lies one base away.

These records were also assigned to another study, of T cells in Graves' hyperthyroidism and ophthalmopathy. Drawing on the second study: A patient counted as having stable Graves' hyperthyroidism if no progression to ophthalmopathy occurred over 18 months of follow-up. Hyperthyroidism patients were newly diagnosed, had a disease duration of under 2 months, and were aged 18 to 65 years. The study excluded patients with uncontrolled infections, other autoimmune diseases, pregnancy or lactation. Diagnoses were based on clinical symptoms, serum thyroxine and TRAb, thyroid ultrasound and orbital computed tomography. The TCR CDR3 was subjected to a first round of RT-PCR using the HTBI primer set and the Qiagen OneStep RT-PCR kit. Most expanded thyroid clonotypes (frequency above 0.001) were also detected in blood, a finding suggesting that blood repertoires may reflect thyroid immune responses. A model built on a 13 V-J signature distinguished ophthalmopathy from stable hyperthyroidism, reaching about 88% sensitivity and about 81% specificity in cross-validation and 80%/75% in testing. During validation, the model predicted progression to ophthalmopathy a median of approximately 6.5 months ahead of onset, with around 65% sensitivity and 72% to 80% specificity. To identify distinguishing TCR V-J signatures, a discovery cohort of 100 patients was used, comprising some 45 with Graves' ophthalmopathy and around 60 with stable Graves' hyperthyroidism. An independent validation cohort of under 20 hyperthyroidism patients and some 15 patients who later progressed to ophthalmopathy tested prospective prediction of ophthalmopathy. The approximately 97 discovery patients were randomly divided into training and test sets at a 7:3 ratio. Thyroid tissue and blood T-cell repertoires from about 6 Graves' hyperthyroidism patients were also compared in the study. Once sampling was done, hyperthyroidism patients were given methimazole at a starting dose of 30 mg daily, whereas ophthalmopathy patients were given high-dose intravenous methylprednisolone. The libraries were constructed in a second round of multiplex PCR and then size-selected and purified. Sequencing of the libraries was done on an Illumina HiSeq2000 using paired-end 100 bp reads. SOAPnuke was used to process the raw data, throwing out any read that contained adapters or uncalled bases, had a mean Phred below 15, or lacked an exact constant-primer or identifier match. High-quality paired reads were merged with COPE v1.2.5, and unique nucleotide sequences were defined as clonotypes. MiTCR v1.1 was used to align clonotypes to the IMGT TRBV, TRBD and TRBJ reference segments. Analysis was restricted to V-J combinations with a frequency above 0.0001, which covered 99.2% of repertoires. The TCS score was defined as F50 (clonal expansion) divided by E x V (chaos), with BLOSUM62-based TCRdist calculated between CDR3 peptides within each V-J. Welch's t-statistics and random forest reduced roughly 540 V-J features to 13, which were used in a naive Bayes classifier (R e1071). Sample size was not statistically predetermined, and blinding of investigators to group allocation was not performed. TCR Vbeta CDR3 sequencing of some 140 peripheral blood samples (under 45 ophthalmopathy, roughly 74 hyperthyroidism and roughly 17 progressor patients) is reported in the paper.

The sample in question was peripheral blood mononuclear cells (PBMCs), obtained at new diagnosis, from a patient treated with antithyroid drugs. The receptor was derived from a man aged 25 to 40 with Graves disease. Donor details come from another sample of the same person, matched by shared clones. This chain joins TRBV29-1 to TRBJ1-2; a tentative D call is TRBD1 (5 bases match). The CDR3 region: CSVRRGSASYGYTF. In nucleotide form, the sequence is TGCAGCGTCCGAAGGGGCTCAGCTAGCTATGGCTACACCTTC. Where the CDR3 stops, the reference TRBV29-1 and TRBJ1-2 genes take over; the full variable domain is SAVISQKPSRDICQRGTSLTIQCQVDSQVTMMFWYRQQPGQSLTLIATANQGSEATYESGFVIDKFPISRPNLTFSTLTVSNMSPEDSSIYLCSVRRGSASYGYTFGSGTRLTVV.